This TCR beta chain was identified during a study of response to subunit inactivated influenza vaccine. Study-level points and caveats: Each seasonal flu vaccination may recruit only limited new T cells, authors suggested.

The junction had 4 bases not matched to a gene; V was cut back by 3 bases and J by 1 base. The CDR3 runs 16 residues. Germline V gene lookup returns CDR1 KGHDR and CDR2 SFDVKD. MiXCR, run by TCRdb on the RT-PCR reads, gives a single entry per CDR3 protein. The table has about 520,000 distinct CDR3 sequences, 6.5% to 8% seen once. In its sample, this clonotype was seen many times. Its matching antigen is unknown. The TCR originated in a man aged 45-69 years who received an inactivated influenza vaccine. This specimen was PBMCs from blood, taken about 24 months after vaccination. This chain joins TRBV24-1 and TRBJ2-5, with 10 bases matching TRBD1. CDR3: CATSDRQGASQETQYF. The CDR3 DNA reads TGTGCCACCAGTGATCGACAGGGGGCTTCCCAAGAGACCCAGTACTTC.